This T cell receptor (beta chain) comes out of a study of cytomegalovirus exposure and HLA in healthy donors. The PCR had 60 Vbeta and 13 Jbeta primers. Only in-frame clones appear in the TCRdb table, and some are missing; sequencing was by immunoSEQ multiplex PCR. The sample has 300,000 or so clones, about 83% seen once. This CDR3 is built from 11 residues. Trimming cost V 5 bases and J 7 bases, with 8 bases left between them. Germline CDR1 and CDR2: MDHEN and SYDVKM. Sequencing was performed on PBMCs. The origin of this receptor is a woman between 35 and 50 years old in good health and CMV-seropositive. The chain joins TRBV28 to TRBJ1-1, with no clear D. The CDR3 sequence is CASSNQIEAFF. CDR3 nucleotides: TGTGCCAGCAGTAATCAGATTGAAGCTTTCTTT.